These T cell receptor beta chains were read from a single sample in a study of cytomegalovirus exposure and HLA in healthy donors. Repertoires were generated with immunoSEQ multiplex PCR, while TCRdb's copy carries only in-frame clones and drops some. The sample data list around 150,000 clones. Source material: PBMCs. The receptors stem from a woman aged 60-70 years in good health and CMV-seronegative. The CDR3 runs from the conserved cysteine through the conserved F or W. D genes are given only for firm matches.

cdr3_aa: CASGTEWSSYNEQFF; cdr3_nt: TGTGCCAGCGGGACAGAGTGGAGCTCCTACAATGAGCAGTTCTTC; j_call: TRBJ2-1; v_call: TRBV6-1; cdr3_length: 15; d_call: TRBD1
cdr3_aa: CASSQRTSGGEAEQFF; cdr3_nt: TGCGCCAGCAGCCAACGGACTAGCGGGGGGGAAGCTGAGCAGTTCTTC; j_call: TRBJ2-1; v_call: TRBV5-1; cdr3_length: 16; d_call: TRBD2
cdr3_aa: CASSESRNQETQYF; cdr3_nt: TGTGCCAGCAGTGAAAGCAGGAACCAAGAGACCCAGTACTTC; j_call: TRBJ2-5; v_call: TRBV2; cdr3_length: 14; d_call: NA
cdr3_aa: CASSPREVTEAFF; cdr3_nt: TGTGCCAGCAGCCCAAGAGAGGTCACTGAAGCTTTCTTT; j_call: TRBJ1-1; v_call: TRBV7-8; cdr3_length: 13; d_call: NA
cdr3_aa: CASSPQWGVDETQYF; cdr3_nt: TGTGCCAGCTCACCACAATGGGGAGTGGATGAGACCCAGTACTTC; j_call: TRBJ2-5; v_call: TRBV18; cdr3_length: 15; d_call: NA
cdr3_aa: CASSTGKGYTGELFF; cdr3_nt: TGTGCCAGCTCGACCGGAAAGGGGTACACCGGGGAGCTGTTTTTT; j_call: TRBJ2-2; v_call: TRBV6-4; cdr3_length: 15; d_call: NA
cdr3_aa: CASRASGIPYEQYF; cdr3_nt: TGTGCCAGCAGGGCTAGCGGGATTCCCTACGAGCAGTACTTC; j_call: TRBJ2-7; v_call: TRBV7-9; cdr3_length: 14; d_call: TRBD2
cdr3_aa: CASSLVGSGNNEQFF; cdr3_nt: TGCGCCAGCAGCTTGGTCGGTTCAGGGAACAATGAGCAGTTCTTC; j_call: TRBJ2-1; v_call: TRBV5-1; cdr3_length: 15; d_call: NA
cdr3_aa: CASSPNSGLYNEQFF; cdr3_nt: TGTGCCAGCAGCCCCAATAGCGGCCTCTACAATGAGCAGTTCTTC; j_call: TRBJ2-1; v_call: TRBV7-3; cdr3_length: 15; d_call: NA
cdr3_aa: CASSLYRAGANVLTF; cdr3_nt: TGTGCCAGCAGCCTTTACAGGGCTGGGGCCAACGTCCTGACTTTC; j_call: TRBJ2-6; v_call: TRBV7-2; cdr3_length: 15; d_call: NA
cdr3_aa: CASSIRGAGEGYTF; cdr3_nt: TGTGCCAGCAGTATTCGGGGGGCGGGCGAAGGCTACACCTTC; j_call: TRBJ1-2; v_call: TRBV2; cdr3_length: 14; d_call: NA
cdr3_aa: CASSTQNYEQYF; cdr3_nt: TGTGCCAGCTCCACCCAGAACTACGAGCAGTACTTC; j_call: TRBJ2-7; v_call: TRBV11-3; cdr3_length: 12; d_call: NA
cdr3_aa: CASSRGQGNYGYTF; cdr3_nt: TGCGCCAGCAGCCGAGGACAGGGGAACTATGGCTACACCTTC; j_call: TRBJ1-2; v_call: TRBV5-1; cdr3_length: 14; d_call: TRBD1
cdr3_aa: CSVGTGDTGELFF; cdr3_nt: TGCAGCGTTGGTACAGGGGACACCGGGGAGCTGTTTTTT; j_call: TRBJ2-2; v_call: TRBV29-1; cdr3_length: 13; d_call: TRBD1
cdr3_aa: CASSARGAGQPQHF; cdr3_nt: TGCGCCAGCAGCGCACGGGGGGCTGGTCAGCCCCAGCATTTT; j_call: TRBJ1-5; v_call: TRBV5-1; cdr3_length: 14; d_call: NA
cdr3_aa: CASTGGQGQVEQFF; cdr3_nt: TGTGCCAGCACCGGCGGACAGGGCCAAGTAGAGCAGTTCTTC; j_call: TRBJ2-1; v_call: TRBV6-1; cdr3_length: 14; d_call: TRBD1
cdr3_aa: CASSGTGAYYEQYF; cdr3_nt: TGTGCCAGCTCAGGGACAGGAGCATACTACGAGCAGTACTTC; j_call: TRBJ2-7; v_call: TRBV18; cdr3_length: 14; d_call: TRBD1
cdr3_aa: CASSPDPTAVNSPLHF; cdr3_nt: TGTGCCAGCAGCCCGGACCCGACAGCCGTAAATTCACCCCTCCACTTT; j_call: TRBJ1-6; v_call: TRBV5-4; cdr3_length: 16; d_call: NA
cdr3_aa: CASSLHRDSPLHF; cdr3_nt: TGTGCCAGCAGCTTACACAGGGATTCACCCCTCCACTTT; j_call: TRBJ1-6; v_call: TRBV7-7; cdr3_length: 13; d_call: NA
cdr3_aa: CASSSGRGNTEAFF; cdr3_nt: TGTGCCAGCAGCTCCGGCCGGGGGAACACTGAAGCTTTCTTT; j_call: TRBJ1-1; v_call: TRBV7-2; cdr3_length: 14; d_call: NA
cdr3_aa: CASMTWGTGHGYTF; cdr3_nt: TGTGCCAGCATGACTTGGGGGACAGGGCATGGCTACACCTTC; j_call: TRBJ1-2; v_call: TRBV6-6; cdr3_length: 14; d_call: TRBD1
cdr3_aa: CASSPAQGPSYEQYF; cdr3_nt: TGTGCCAGCAGCCCTGCGCAGGGGCCCTCCTACGAGCAGTACTTC; j_call: TRBJ2-7; v_call: TRBV7-7; cdr3_length: 15; d_call: NA
cdr3_aa: CARSLTGAQHF; cdr3_nt: TGTGCCAGAAGCTTGACAGGGGCGCAGCATTTT; j_call: TRBJ1-5; v_call: TRBV5-3; cdr3_length: 11; d_call: TRBD1
cdr3_aa: CASSLVGTSADTQYF; cdr3_nt: TGTGCCAGCAGCCTAGTAGGGACTTCAGCAGATACGCAGTATTTT; j_call: TRBJ2-3; v_call: TRBV7-8; cdr3_length: 15; d_call: NA
cdr3_aa: CAISSAGVAYEQYF; cdr3_nt: TGTGCCATCAGCTCGGCAGGGGTGGCCTACGAGCAGTACTTC; j_call: TRBJ2-7; v_call: TRBV10-3; cdr3_length: 14; d_call: NA
cdr3_aa: CAIRGIASMNTEAFF; cdr3_nt: TGTGCCATCAGGGGCATAGCTAGCATGAACACTGAAGCTTTCTTT; j_call: TRBJ1-1; v_call: TRBV10-3; cdr3_length: 15; d_call: NA
cdr3_aa: CASSIDRYYRADRSPLHF; cdr3_nt: TGTGCCAGTAGTATAGATAGATACTACAGGGCAGATCGTTCACCCCTCCACTTT; j_call: TRBJ1-6; v_call: TRBV19; cdr3_length: 18; d_call: NA
cdr3_aa: CASSLSGADTQYF; cdr3_nt: TGTGCCAGCAGCTTAAGCGGGGCGGATACGCAGTATTTT; j_call: TRBJ2-3; v_call: TRBV7-9; cdr3_length: 13; d_call: TRBD2
cdr3_aa: CACPQETSGYEQFF; cdr3_nt: TGTGCCTGTCCCCAGGAGACTAGCGGATATGAGCAGTTCTTC; j_call: TRBJ2-1; v_call: TRBV30; cdr3_length: 14; d_call: TRBD2
cdr3_aa: CASSLGRQGLYGYTF; cdr3_nt: TGCGCCAGCAGCTTAGGGCGACAGGGCCTCTATGGCTACACCTTC; j_call: TRBJ1-2; v_call: TRBV5-1; cdr3_length: 15; d_call: TRBD1
cdr3_aa: CASSNAPGTPEQFF; cdr3_nt: TGTGCCAGCAGTAACGCACCCGGGACTCCTGAGCAGTTCTTC; j_call: TRBJ2-1; v_call: TRBV27; cdr3_length: 14; d_call: NA
cdr3_aa: CASSPWGPRTEAFF; cdr3_nt: TGTGCCAGCAGCCCCTGGGGCCCGCGCACTGAAGCTTTCTTT; j_call: TRBJ1-1; v_call: TRBV14; cdr3_length: 14; d_call: NA
cdr3_aa: CASSLRPIPGNTIYF; cdr3_nt: TGTGCCAGCAGCTTGCGACCTATTCCGGGGAACACCATATATTTT; j_call: TRBJ1-3; v_call: TRBV5-8; cdr3_length: 15; d_call: NA
cdr3_aa: CASSLFSGGYGYTF; cdr3_nt: TGTGCCAGCAGCTTGTTTTCAGGGGGCTATGGCTACACCTTC; j_call: TRBJ1-2; v_call: TRBV5-4; cdr3_length: 14; d_call: TRBD1
cdr3_aa: CASSLVTGTEAFF; cdr3_nt: TGTGCCAGCAGCTTGGTAACAGGCACTGAAGCTTTCTTT; j_call: TRBJ1-1; v_call: TRBV11-1; cdr3_length: 13; d_call: NA
cdr3_aa: CASSLRATSGSYEQYF; cdr3_nt: TGTGCCAGCAGCTTAAGGGCCACTAGCGGGAGTTACGAGCAGTACTTC; j_call: TRBJ2-7; v_call: TRBV7-3; cdr3_length: 16; d_call: TRBD2
cdr3_aa: CASSLEPTGRYGKLFF; cdr3_nt: TGTGCCAGCAGCTTGGAACCGACAGGGCGGTATGGGAAACTGTTTTTT; j_call: TRBJ1-4; v_call: TRBV5-4; cdr3_length: 16; d_call: TRBD1
cdr3_aa: CASSPRGDTEAFF; cdr3_nt: TGTGCCAGCAGCCCCCGGGGGGACACTGAAGCTTTCTTT; j_call: TRBJ1-1; v_call: TRBV11-1; cdr3_length: 13; d_call: NA
cdr3_aa: CASSRGSWNYNEQFF; cdr3_nt: TGTGCCAGCAGTCGCGGGAGTTGGAACTACAATGAGCAGTTCTTC; j_call: TRBJ2-1; v_call: TRBV9; cdr3_length: 15; d_call: TRBD2
cdr3_aa: CASSYQTGTGYEQYF; cdr3_nt: TGTGCCAGCAGTTACCAGACAGGGACCGGCTACGAGCAGTACTTC; j_call: TRBJ2-7; v_call: TRBV6-5; cdr3_length: 15; d_call: TRBD1
cdr3_aa: CASSEDSDSFLVKGYTF; cdr3_nt: TGTGCCAGCAGTGAGGACTCGGACAGCTTCCTCGTAAAAGGCTACACCTTC; j_call: TRBJ1-2; v_call: TRBV2; cdr3_length: 17; d_call: NA